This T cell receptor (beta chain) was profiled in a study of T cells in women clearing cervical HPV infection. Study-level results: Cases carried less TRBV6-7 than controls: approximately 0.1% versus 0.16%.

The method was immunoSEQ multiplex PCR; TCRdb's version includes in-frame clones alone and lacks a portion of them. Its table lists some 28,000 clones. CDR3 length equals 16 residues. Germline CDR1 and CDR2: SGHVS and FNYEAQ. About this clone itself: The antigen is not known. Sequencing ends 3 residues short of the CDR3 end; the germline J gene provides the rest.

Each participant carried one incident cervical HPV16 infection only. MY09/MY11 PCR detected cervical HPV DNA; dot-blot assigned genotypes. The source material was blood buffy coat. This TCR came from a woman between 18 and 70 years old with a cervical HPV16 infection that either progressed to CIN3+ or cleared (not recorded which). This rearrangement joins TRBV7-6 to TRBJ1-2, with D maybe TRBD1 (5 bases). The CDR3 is CASSLALSQGVNDYTF. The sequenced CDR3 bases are TGTGCCAGCAGCTTAGCGCTTTCCCAGGGCGTGAACGAC.